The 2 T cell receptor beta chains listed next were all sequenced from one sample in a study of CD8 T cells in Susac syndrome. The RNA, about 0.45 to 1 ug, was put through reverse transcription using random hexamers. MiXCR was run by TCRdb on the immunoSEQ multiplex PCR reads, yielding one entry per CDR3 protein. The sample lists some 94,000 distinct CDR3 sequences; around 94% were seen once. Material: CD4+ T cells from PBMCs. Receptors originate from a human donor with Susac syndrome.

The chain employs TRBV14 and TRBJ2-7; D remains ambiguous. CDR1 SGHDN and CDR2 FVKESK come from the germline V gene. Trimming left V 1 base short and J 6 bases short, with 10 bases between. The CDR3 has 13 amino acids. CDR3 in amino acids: CASSQATFSEQYF. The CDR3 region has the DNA TGTGCCAGCAGCCAAGCGACTTTCTCCGAGCAGTACTTC.

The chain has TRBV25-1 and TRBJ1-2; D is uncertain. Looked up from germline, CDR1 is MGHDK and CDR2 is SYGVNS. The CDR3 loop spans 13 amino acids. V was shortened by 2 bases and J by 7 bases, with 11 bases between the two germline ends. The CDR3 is CASSEIAVSGYTF. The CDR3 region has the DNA TGTGCCAGCAGTGAAATAGCCGTAAGTGGCTACACCTTC.